This is a list of T cell receptor beta chains from one sample in a study of fetal regulatory T cell absence and autoimmunity. Assay: immunoSEQ multiplex PCR; the TCRdb copy retains only in-frame clones and omits some. This table holds about 95,000 clones, 72% found once. What was sequenced was pancreas tissue. The receptors derive from a male donor with IPEX syndrome. Both conserved end residues are part of each CDR3. The D gene is left open where the match is weak. Rows may omit the clone size; those that give it use once, few, many or a size class.

NA,TRBJ1-1,NA,TRBV2,CASRTGPNTEAFF,TGTGCCAGCAGGACTGGCCCGAACACTGAAGCTTTCTTT
NA,TRBJ2-7,NA,TRBV11-2,CASSPGPQIEQYF,TGTGCCAGCAGCCCGGGACCGCAAATCGAGCAGTACTTC
NA,TRBJ2-2,TRBD2,TRBV19,CASSVKRSGGRVTGELFF,TGTGCCAGTTCGGTGAAGAGGAGCGGGGGGCGCGTCACCGGGGAGCTGTTTTTT
NA,TRBJ2-7,TRBD2,TRBV11-3,CASSLASGTPEQYF,TGTGCCAGCAGCTTAGCTAGCGGGACTCCCGAGCAGTACTTC
NA,TRBJ2-5,TRBD1,TRBV7-9,CASEWAGGLETQYF,TGTGCCAGCGAGTGGGCAGGGGGCTTAGAGACCCAGTACTTC
NA,TRBJ2-7,NA,TRBV4-1,CASSQLGSGEQYF,TGCGCCAGCAGCCAGCTAGGGTCGGGCGAGCAGTACTTC
NA,TRBJ2-3,TRBD2,TRBV5-1,CASSSQLAGVGDTQYF,TGCGCCAGCAGCTCCCAGCTAGCGGGAGTAGGTGATACGCAGTATTTT
few,TRBJ2-7,NA,TRBV6-1,CASGRDRGGYEQYF,TGTGCCAGCGGGAGAGACAGGGGAGGGTACGAGCAGTACTTC
NA,TRBJ1-2,TRBD1,TRBV4-1,CASSQVQGADYGYTF,TGCGCCAGCAGCCAAGTCCAGGGGGCGGACTATGGCTACACCTTC
NA,TRBJ2-2,NA,TRBV4-1,CASSQGLNTGELFF,TGCGCCAGCAGCCAGGGGCTCAACACCGGGGAGCTGTTTTTT
few,TRBJ1-4,NA,TRBV9,CASSVAQDNEKLFF,TGTGCCAGCAGCGTAGCACAGGATAATGAAAAACTGTTTTTT
NA,TRBJ1-1,TRBD1,TRBV10-3,CAISDNPGQGPEAFF,TGTGCCATCAGTGATAACCCGGGACAGGGTCCTGAAGCTTTCTTT
NA,TRBJ2-7,TRBD2,TRBV10-3,CAISKDYQRGGRLNEQYF,TGTGCCATCAGTAAAGACTACCAGCGGGGGGGCCGATTGAACGAGCAGTACTTC
NA,TRBJ1-4,NA,TRBV6-1,CASSVVGRGSEKLFF,TGTGCCAGCAGTGTGGTGGGGCGAGGGAGTGAAAAACTGTTTTTT
few,TRBJ2-7,NA,TRBV2,CAAKGTLLYEQYF,TGTGCCGCAAAGGGGACTCTCCTCTACGAGCAGTACTTC
NA,TRBJ1-2,TRBD1,TRBV11-2,CASSLDLTGKGGYTF,TGTGCCAGCAGCTTAGATCTGACAGGGAAAGGTGGCTACACCTTC
NA,TRBJ1-1,NA,TRBV7-8,CASSLSGLLNTEAFF,TGTGCCAGCAGCTTATCGGGACTCTTGAACACTGAAGCTTTCTTT
few,TRBJ2-7,NA,TRBV19,CASSLDSSYEQYF,TGTGCCAGTAGCCTTGACAGCTCCTACGAGCAGTACTTC
NA,TRBJ2-7,NA,TRBV29-1,CSVWGLQGEEYEQYF,TGCAGCGTTTGGGGGTTGCAGGGGGAGGAGTACGAGCAGTACTTC
NA,TRBJ1-1,TRBD1,TRBV5-4,CASSTWTGHTEAFF,TGTGCCAGCAGCACTTGGACAGGGCACACTGAAGCTTTCTTT
NA,TRBJ1-6,NA,TRBV27,CASSLGGAKSYNSPLHF,TGTGCCAGCAGTTTAGGGGGGGCGAAGTCCTATAATTCACCCCTCCACTTT
NA,TRBJ2-7,NA,TRBV14,CASSQSGTYYEQYF,TGTGCCAGCAGCCAATCCGGGACGTACTACGAGCAGTACTTC
few,TRBJ2-7,TRBD1,TRBV6-5,CASSWTGGYEQYF,TGTGCCAGCAGTTGGACAGGGGGGTACGAGCAGTACTTC
NA,TRBJ1-4,TRBD1,TRBV5-5,CASSPLGTGTEKLFF,TGTGCCAGCAGCCCGTTGGGGACAGGGACCGAAAAACTGTTTTTT
few,TRBJ1-2,NA,TRBV6-6,CASSYEGGYTF,TGTGCCAGCAGTTACGAAGGTGGCTACACCTTC